The 2 T cell receptor beta chains in this list originate from one sample, sequenced in a study of a mutant IDH1 vaccine in newly diagnosed glioma. The time point denotes: baseline, week 1 (first vaccination visit). Described treatment: pre-vaccination baseline after standard-of-care therapy. This table comes from immunoSEQ multiplex PCR, and its TCRdb copy is limited to in-frame clones, with some not included. The table records 60,000 to 75,000 clones, around 88% of them present only once. This specimen was peripheral blood mononuclear cells (PBMCs), taken from a glioma patient treated with radiotherapy, temozolomide or both. The source is a woman between 18 and 29 years old with glioma. Some clones in this sample may be carry-over from other donors' samples.

The CDR3 protein is CASSVVGLAALGAGELFF. CDR3 bases: TGTGCCAGCAGCGTAGTGGGACTAGCGGCTTTAGGGGCCGGGGAGCTGTTTTTT. The chain uses TRBV9 and TRBJ2-2; 11 bases match TRBD2. V shed 0 bases and J 6 bases; nucleotides not matched to a gene: 10. The V gene's germline CDR1 is SGDLS and CDR2 YYNGEE. The CDR3 is 18 amino acids. Supplemented by reference TRBV9 and TRBJ2-2, the full variable domain reads DSGVTQTPKHLITATGQRVTLRCSPRSGDLSVYWYQQSLDQGLQFLIQYYNGEERAKGNILERFSAQQFPDLHSELNLSSLELGDSALYFCASSVVGLAALGAGELFFGEGSRLTVL.

The chain combines TRBV29-1 with TRBJ2-2; either TRBD1 or TRBD2 may supply D (6 bases each). This CDR3 region has 14 residues. Trimming took 4 bases from V and 5 from J, leaving 14 bases between them. Germline V gene data show CDR1 as SQVTM and CDR2 as ANQGSEA. The CDR3 region is CSVGKGGGTGELFF. Written as DNA, the CDR3 is TGCAGCGTTGGGAAGGGGGGTGGGACCGGGGAGCTGTTTTTT.